Following are 7 T cell receptor beta chains from one sample sequenced in a study of regulatory T cells in long-lasting Graves disease. Arm-PCR of CDR3 regions and iRepertoire HTBI primers were used to build TCR beta libraries. Via MiXCR, TCRdb re-called the multiplex PCR reads, giving one row per CDR3 protein. The profile shows under 500,000 distinct CDR3 sequences, more than 20% of them singletons. Time point denoted: persistent/refractory GD, antithyroid drugs over 5 years with positive TRAb. RNA extracted from PBMCs served as the sequencing template. Sequencing used peripheral blood mononuclear cells (PBMCs), obtained when the disease was refractory, from a patient treated with antithyroid drugs. The origin of the receptors is a female donor with Graves disease.

This clonotype was detected many times. The chain uses TRBV7-2 and TRBJ2-1; D remains unclear. The CDR3 is 14 residues long. The V gene lost 7 bases and the J gene lost 3 bases, with 13 bases spanning the gap. CDR1 is SGHTA, CDR2 FQGNSA, per germline. This CDR3 reads CASKLLTNYNEQFF. CDR3 bases: TGTGCCAGCAAGCTGTTGACAAACTACAATGAGCAGTTCTTC.

This clonotype was detected only a few times. This chain links TRBV12-3 or TRBV12-4 with TRBJ2-3; D perhaps matches TRBD2 (6 bases). The V gene lost 5 bases and the J gene lost 4 bases, with 16 bases spanning the gap. This CDR3 comprises 15 residues. CDR3 nucleotides: TGTGCCAGCAGTCCCCACGGGGGAGATGCAGATACGCAGTATTTT. It is translated as CASSPHGGDADTQYF.

The sample holds many counts of this clonotype. The chain joins TRBV19 to TRBJ1-5, with TRBD1 matching 7 bases. The CDR3 contains 15 residues. Looked up from germline, CDR1 is LNHDA and CDR2 is SQIVND (reference sequence). Trimming at V came to 5 bases and at J to 6 bases, leaving 10 bases not matched to a gene. CDR3 sequence reads: CASSWSTGHGQPQHF. CDR3 sequence (DNA): TGTGCCAGTAGTTGGTCGACAGGGCATGGTCAGCCCCAGCATTTT.

This chain joins TRBV12-3 or TRBV12-4 and TRBJ2-4, with 12 bases fitting TRBD2. Trimming removed 8 bases from V and 4 bases from J; junction bases left unmatched: 15. The CDR3 sequence is 18 residues long. The CDR3 DNA reads as TGTGCCAGCTGTGAAGGCGGGGGGACTAGCGGGCCGAAAAACATTCAGTACTTC. Its protein product is CASCEGGGTSGPKNIQYF.

This rearrangement joins TRBV14 to TRBJ2-7; 7 bases are a match to TRBD1. The CDR3 extends over 12 amino acids. After removal of 4 bases from V and 8 bases from J, the junction contained 5 bases not matched to a gene. Germline lookup yields CDR1 SGHDN and CDR2 FVKESK. The DNA for the CDR3 is TGTGCCAGCAGCCTCGACAGGGTTCAGCAGTACTTC. Translated: CASSLDRVQQYF.

This clonotype was observed many times. The V and J genes are TRBV11-1 and TRBJ2-7; D is uncertain. V dropped 3 bases and J dropped 5 bases, with 5 bases sitting between them. Germline CDR1 and CDR2: SGHAT and FQDESV (reference sequence). This CDR3 contains 11 residues. In nucleotides, the CDR3 is TGTGCCAGCAGCTTCGCCCACGAGCAGTACTTC. Protein: CASSFAHEQYF.

The sample holds a few counts of this clonotype. The rearrangement uses TRBV7-9 and TRBJ1-1; D gene uncertain. Germline V CDR1 and CDR2: SEHNR, FQNEAQ (reference sequence). The CDR3 has 11 residues. Trimming took 2 bases from V and 7 from J, leaving 5 bases between them. DNA of the CDR3: TGTGCCAGCAGCTTAAAGAGTGAAGCTTTCTTT. Translation gives CASSLKSEAFF.